The clone carrying this T cell receptor beta chain has just a few counts. The data were obtained in a study of T cell repertoires in aging, cancer and after chemotherapy. Turning to the study itself: Six age groups, ranging from 30 or younger to 70 or older, included the donors.

TCR beta rearrangements were amplified from peripheral blood genomic DNA. The germline V and J ends were trimmed by 4 bases and 6 bases, with 15 bases remaining between them. The length of the CDR3 is 15 residues. TRB rearrangements spanning V, D and J were amplified using mixed TRB-A/B primers. TCRdb re-called the multiplex PCR reads with MiXCR, one entry per CDR3 protein. The table includes approximately 4,000 distinct CDR3 sequences, 35% to 45% detected once. The chain combines TRBV12-3 or TRBV12-4 with TRBJ1-4; no reliable D call. The receptor's source is a human donor with a blood cancer. Sequencing input: blood. CDR3 DNA: TGTGCCAGCAGTTCCCCGGACTCGGACCATGAAAAACTGTTTTTT. Translation gives CASSSPDSDHEKLFF.